These 3 T cell receptor beta chains came from one sample sequenced in a study of T cells of healthy individuals. MiXCR was run by TCRdb on the 5' RACE reads, yielding one entry per CDR3 protein. Among around 53,000 distinct CDR3 sequences, about 15% were seen once, and the ten largest hold about 16%. The receptors were sampled from a human donor in good health.

The rearrangement links TRBV11-2 to TRBJ2-7, with D unresolved. This CDR3 has 13 amino acids. The V gene lost 0 bases and the J gene lost 3 bases, with 6 bases spanning the gap. The germline V gene encodes CDR1 SGHAT and CDR2 FQNNGV. CDR3 sequence (DNA): TGTGCCAGCAGCTTAGATTTGGTCTACGAGCAGTACTTC. Translation: CASSLDLVYEQYF.

The gene calls are TRBV19 and TRBJ2-3, with 14 bases identical to TRBD2. The CDR3 runs to 14 residues. CDR1 is LNHDA, CDR2 SQIVND, per germline (reference sequence). V dropped 8 bases and J dropped 6; count of bases not matched to a gene: 4. This chain's CDR3 is CASGTSGGWDTQYF. The DNA of the CDR3 is TGTGCCAGTGGGACTAGCGGGGGATGGGATACGCAGTATTTT.

This clonotype was found a few times. The chain uses TRBV21-1 and TRBJ2-7; TRBD1 reflects the table's D call only, with no check against the DNA. TRBV21-1 is a pseudogene. The CDR3 consists of 15 residues. CDR3 protein: CASSKEGTGSGEQYF. For the CDR3, the DNA is TGTGCCAGCAGCAAGGAGGGGACAGGGTCAGGTGAGCAGTACTTC.